This is a list of T cell receptor beta chains from one sample in a study of cytomegalovirus exposure and HLA in healthy donors. Sequenced by immunoSEQ multiplex PCR; TCRdb stores in-frame clones only, minus some. Of about 140,000 clones detected, just under 85% appear once; the ten largest clones hold roughly 1.9%. Sequenced input: PBMCs. These receptors originate from a woman between 40 and 55 years old in good health and CMV-seronegative. The CDR3 runs from the conserved cysteine through the conserved F or W. The D gene is left open where the match is weak. Not all rows give a size; the values are once, few, many and, for expanded clones, a class.

j_call: TRBJ2-1
clone_size: NA
d_call: TRBD2
v_call: TRBV2
cdr3_nt: TGTGCCAGCAGTCGAATGCTAGCGGGAGGAAAGGCAGAGCAGTTCTTC
cdr3_aa: CASSRMLAGGKAEQFF

j_call: TRBJ1-4
clone_size: NA
d_call: NA
v_call: TRBV27
cdr3_nt: TGTGCCAGCAGTCCCCCCGGTTCGCCTAATGAAAAACTGTTTTTT
cdr3_aa: CASSPPGSPNEKLFF

j_call: TRBJ1-2
clone_size: NA
d_call: NA
v_call: TRBV7-2
cdr3_nt: TGTGCCAGCAGCTTTAGCCCGGGAGAATTCTACACCTTC
cdr3_aa: CASSFSPGEFYTF

j_call: TRBJ2-7
clone_size: NA
d_call: TRBD1
v_call: TRBV6-5
cdr3_nt: TGTGCCAGCAGTTGGGCCTCCGGGACAGGGATGTACGAGCAGTACTTC
cdr3_aa: CASSWASGTGMYEQYF

j_call: TRBJ1-6
clone_size: NA
d_call: TRBD1
v_call: TRBV6-5
cdr3_nt: TGTGCCAGCACCAAAATCGGGACAGGGAATTCACCCCTCCACTTT
cdr3_aa: CASTKIGTGNSPLHF

j_call: TRBJ2-7
clone_size: NA
d_call: TRBD2
v_call: TRBV30
cdr3_nt: TGTGCCTGGAGTGGACTAGCGGCCTCCTACGAGCAGTACTTC
cdr3_aa: CAWSGLAASYEQYF

j_call: TRBJ1-1
clone_size: NA
d_call: NA
v_call: TRBV6-5
cdr3_nt: TGTGCCAGCAGGCGAGGGAGCACTGAAGCTTTCTTT
cdr3_aa: CASRRGSTEAFF

j_call: TRBJ1-2
clone_size: NA
d_call: TRBD1
v_call: TRBV7-2
cdr3_nt: TGTGCCAGCGGACTCGCAGGGGGCGCGATCTATGGCTACACCTTC
cdr3_aa: CASGLAGGAIYGYTF

j_call: TRBJ2-1
clone_size: once
d_call: NA
v_call: TRBV7-8
cdr3_nt: TGTGCCAGCAGCTTATTTTTCGTGGGGCTTACCAACAATGAGCAGTTCTTC
cdr3_aa: CASSLFFVGLTNNEQFF

j_call: TRBJ2-3
clone_size: few
d_call: TRBD1
v_call: TRBV18
cdr3_nt: TGTGCCAGCTCTTGGACAGGGGGCAAAGGAGATACGCAGTATTTT
cdr3_aa: CASSWTGGKGDTQYF

j_call: TRBJ2-5
clone_size: NA
d_call: TRBD2
v_call: TRBV30
cdr3_nt: TGTGCCTGTAGCGGGAGCAACCAAGAGACCCAGTACTTC
cdr3_aa: CACSGSNQETQYF

j_call: TRBJ1-5
clone_size: NA
d_call: NA
v_call: TRBV5-6
cdr3_nt: TGTGCCAGCAGCTTGGGTCCCACCCGGCGGAATCAGCCCCAGCATTTT
cdr3_aa: CASSLGPTRRNQPQHF

j_call: TRBJ1-4
clone_size: NA
d_call: NA
v_call: TRBV28
cdr3_nt: TGTGCCAGCCGCTGGACAGTCTCAGGTGAAAAACTGTTTTTT
cdr3_aa: CASRWTVSGEKLFF

j_call: TRBJ2-7
clone_size: NA
d_call: NA
v_call: TRBV27
cdr3_nt: TGTGCCAGCAGCCACACAGGGCTCCGCTACGAGCAGTACTTC
cdr3_aa: CASSHTGLRYEQYF

j_call: TRBJ2-3
clone_size: NA
d_call: TRBD2
v_call: TRBV9
cdr3_nt: TGTGCCAGCAGGAGAAACCCTAGCGGGGACACAGATACGCAGTATTTT
cdr3_aa: CASRRNPSGDTDTQYF

j_call: TRBJ1-1
clone_size: NA
d_call: TRBD1
v_call: TRBV6-6
cdr3_nt: TGTGCCAGCATAGCAGGGGGCACTGAAGCTTTCTTT
cdr3_aa: CASIAGGTEAFF

j_call: TRBJ2-7
clone_size: NA
d_call: NA
v_call: TRBV7-3
cdr3_nt: TGTGCCAGCAGCTTATGGGGGCCGGGCTACGAGCAGTACTTC
cdr3_aa: CASSLWGPGYEQYF

j_call: TRBJ2-1
clone_size: NA
d_call: NA
v_call: TRBV6-6
cdr3_nt: TGTGCCAGCAGTTACTCGACAGTCTCCTACAATGAGCAGTTCTTC
cdr3_aa: CASSYSTVSYNEQFF

j_call: TRBJ2-7
clone_size: NA
d_call: TRBD2
v_call: TRBV11-1
cdr3_nt: TGTGCCAGCAGCTCGGGACTAGCGGGGTACGAGCAGTACTTC
cdr3_aa: CASSSGLAGYEQYF

j_call: TRBJ1-4
clone_size: NA
d_call: TRBD1
v_call: TRBV5-1
cdr3_nt: TGCGCCAGCAGCACATGGGGACAGGGGACTAATGAAAAACTGTTTTTT
cdr3_aa: CASSTWGQGTNEKLFF

j_call: TRBJ2-1
clone_size: NA
d_call: NA
v_call: TRBV7-2
cdr3_nt: TGTGCCAGCAGCCCATATATCCGGGGTGGTTACAATGAGCAGTTCTTC
cdr3_aa: CASSPYIRGGYNEQFF

j_call: TRBJ1-5
clone_size: NA
d_call: TRBD1
v_call: TRBV28
cdr3_nt: TGTGCCAGCAGGGCAGCCGGGACAGTTAGCAATCAGCCCCAGCATTTT
cdr3_aa: CASRAAGTVSNQPQHF

j_call: TRBJ2-7
clone_size: NA
d_call: NA
v_call: TRBV6-5
cdr3_nt: TGTGCCAGCAGTTGGACTGGTGAGTCCTCCTCCTACGAGCAGTACTTC
cdr3_aa: CASSWTGESSSYEQYF

j_call: TRBJ2-3
clone_size: few
d_call: TRBD1
v_call: TRBV19
cdr3_nt: TGTGCCACGAGGGACAGGGGAAGCACAGATACGCAGTATTTT
cdr3_aa: CATRDRGSTDTQYF

j_call: TRBJ2-1
clone_size: NA
d_call: TRBD2
v_call: TRBV28
cdr3_nt: TGTGCCAGCACCGGGACTAGAGCCTACAATGAGCAGTTCTTC
cdr3_aa: CASTGTRAYNEQFF

j_call: TRBJ2-3
clone_size: NA
d_call: TRBD2
v_call: TRBV7-6
cdr3_nt: TGTGCCAGCAGCTTTCCCGCTACTAGCGGGCCTACTCGCACAGATACGCAGTATTTT
cdr3_aa: CASSFPATSGPTRTDTQYF

j_call: TRBJ1-1
clone_size: NA
d_call: NA
v_call: TRBV7-2
cdr3_nt: TGTGCCAGCAGCTTAGCGGGGCTCCTGGGGACTGAAGCTTTCTTT
cdr3_aa: CASSLAGLLGTEAFF

j_call: TRBJ1-3
clone_size: NA
d_call: TRBD1
v_call: TRBV18
cdr3_nt: TGTGCCAGCCGCTCGGACAGGCTCTCTGGAAACACCATATATTTT
cdr3_aa: CASRSDRLSGNTIYF

j_call: TRBJ2-5
clone_size: NA
d_call: TRBD1
v_call: TRBV28
cdr3_nt: TGTGCCAGCAGTTTACCGTTGACAGGGGGCGAGACCCAGTACTTC
cdr3_aa: CASSLPLTGGETQYF

j_call: TRBJ1-1
clone_size: NA
d_call: NA
v_call: TRBV10-3
cdr3_nt: TGTGCCATCACACCTGGAGGGACTGAAGCTTTCTTT
cdr3_aa: CAITPGGTEAFF

j_call: TRBJ2-3
clone_size: NA
d_call: NA
v_call: TRBV6-5
cdr3_nt: TGTGCCAGCAGTTCCTTTCCCTCAGATACGCAGTATTTT
cdr3_aa: CASSSFPSDTQYF

j_call: TRBJ2-5
clone_size: NA
d_call: TRBD1
v_call: TRBV7-9
cdr3_nt: TGTGCCAGCAGTCCGTTCACAGGGGGAGAGACCCAGTACTTC
cdr3_aa: CASSPFTGGETQYF

j_call: TRBJ1-1
clone_size: NA
d_call: NA
v_call: TRBV4-2
cdr3_nt: TGTGCCAGCAGCCAAGATTTTCAGAGCGAGAACACTGAAGCTTTCTTT
cdr3_aa: CASSQDFQSENTEAFF

j_call: TRBJ2-5
clone_size: NA
d_call: TRBD1
v_call: TRBV7-8
cdr3_nt: TGTGCCAGCAGCTTAAACTATAGGGACAGCCGATACCAGTACTTC
cdr3_aa: CASSLNYRDSRYQYF

j_call: TRBJ2-2
clone_size: NA
d_call: NA
v_call: TRBV4-3
cdr3_nt: TGCGCCAGCAGCCAAGATGTGGCGGCATACACCGGGGAGCTGTTTTTT
cdr3_aa: CASSQDVAAYTGELFF

j_call: TRBJ1-4
clone_size: NA
d_call: NA
v_call: TRBV16
cdr3_nt: TGTGCCAGCAGCCCCCCGGGACAAAGTAATGAAAAACTGTTTTTT
cdr3_aa: CASSPPGQSNEKLFF

j_call: TRBJ2-5
clone_size: NA
d_call: NA
v_call: TRBV5-1
cdr3_nt: TGCGCCAGCAGCTTGTCGAGGGTTCAAGAGACCCAGTACTTC
cdr3_aa: CASSLSRVQETQYF

j_call: TRBJ1-2
clone_size: NA
d_call: NA
v_call: TRBV4-3
cdr3_nt: TGCGCCAGCAGCCAAGATGAGTATAGCTATGGCTACACCTTC
cdr3_aa: CASSQDEYSYGYTF

j_call: TRBJ1-1
clone_size: NA
d_call: NA
v_call: TRBV11-3
cdr3_nt: TGTGCCAGCAGGTTCAGGAATCTGAACACTGAAGCTTTCTTT
cdr3_aa: CASRFRNLNTEAFF

j_call: TRBJ1-5
clone_size: NA
d_call: TRBD1
v_call: TRBV2
cdr3_nt: TGTGCCAGCAGTGAGGACAGGGCTATCAATCAGCCCCAGCATTTT
cdr3_aa: CASSEDRAINQPQHF

j_call: TRBJ2-2
clone_size: NA
d_call: NA
v_call: TRBV6-6
cdr3_nt: TGTGCCAGCAGCCGAGACATGTTCACCGGGGAGCTGTTTTTT
cdr3_aa: CASSRDMFTGELFF

j_call: TRBJ1-1
clone_size: NA
d_call: NA
v_call: TRBV19
cdr3_nt: TGTGCCACCAAAACCCGGGACAAACTTGGTGGCACTGAAGCTTTCTTT
cdr3_aa: CATKTRDKLGGTEAFF

j_call: TRBJ2-7
clone_size: NA
d_call: NA
v_call: TRBV19
cdr3_nt: TGTGCCAGTAGTATAGGGACAGCGGCCTACGAGCAGTACTTC
cdr3_aa: CASSIGTAAYEQYF

j_call: TRBJ1-6
clone_size: NA
d_call: NA
v_call: TRBV7-9
cdr3_nt: TGTGCCAGCAGCTTAGGGACAGCCAATAATTCACCCCTCCACTTT
cdr3_aa: CASSLGTANNSPLHF

j_call: TRBJ2-3
clone_size: once
d_call: TRBD1
v_call: TRBV29-1
cdr3_nt: TGCAGCGGGGGCGGACAGGGAATCACAGATACGCAGTATTTT
cdr3_aa: CSGGGQGITDTQYF

j_call: TRBJ1-5
clone_size: NA
d_call: TRBD1
v_call: TRBV7-2
cdr3_nt: TGTGCCAGCAGCATTGACAGGGCGGGTCAGCCCCAGCATTTT
cdr3_aa: CASSIDRAGQPQHF

j_call: TRBJ2-7
clone_size: NA
d_call: NA
v_call: TRBV16
cdr3_nt: TGTGCCAGCAGCCAATCCCACAGGGAGCAGTACTTC
cdr3_aa: CASSQSHREQYF

j_call: TRBJ1-2
clone_size: NA
d_call: NA
v_call: TRBV29-1
cdr3_nt: TGCAGCGTTGATAGGACTCCACTTAAGGGGGACTATGGCTACACCTTC
cdr3_aa: CSVDRTPLKGDYGYTF

j_call: TRBJ2-3
clone_size: NA
d_call: NA
v_call: TRBV4-1
cdr3_nt: TGCGCCAGCAACAGCCAAGGCGCGAGGGTTGGGGTGAGCACAGATACGCAGTATTTT
cdr3_aa: CASNSQGARVGVSTDTQYF

j_call: TRBJ2-7
clone_size: NA
d_call: NA
v_call: TRBV21-1
cdr3_nt: TGTGCCAGCTATTGGACTCTACCCTCCTACGAGCAGTACTTC
cdr3_aa: CASYWTLPSYEQYF

j_call: TRBJ2-1
clone_size: NA
d_call: NA
v_call: TRBV27
cdr3_nt: TGTGCCAGCAGTTTTTTAAGAAGCGGAGGCCACAATGAGCAGTTCTTC
cdr3_aa: CASSFLRSGGHNEQFF

j_call: TRBJ1-3
clone_size: few
d_call: NA
v_call: TRBV6-6
cdr3_nt: TGTGCCAGCAGAGACAGGTTAGGAGACACCATATATTTT
cdr3_aa: CASRDRLGDTIYF

j_call: TRBJ2-7
clone_size: NA
d_call: TRBD2
v_call: TRBV11-2
cdr3_nt: TGTGCCAGCAGCTTATTTGGGGTAGCGGGGCCTTACGAGCAGTACTTC
cdr3_aa: CASSLFGVAGPYEQYF

j_call: TRBJ2-1
clone_size: few
d_call: NA
v_call: TRBV7-2
cdr3_nt: TGTGCCAGCAGTTTACCCGGACAGAGTTACAATGAGCAGTTCTTC
cdr3_aa: CASSLPGQSYNEQFF

j_call: TRBJ2-5
clone_size: NA
d_call: TRBD1
v_call: TRBV13
cdr3_nt: TGTGCCAGCAGCAGTGATCAGGGGGCAACCCAGTACTTC
cdr3_aa: CASSSDQGATQYF